What follows are 2 T cell receptor beta chains derived from one specimen sequenced in a study of shared clonotypes between healthy human individuals. Libraries were prepared by immunoSEQ multiplex PCR; TCRdb keeps only in-frame clonotypes and omits some of them. The sample lists approximately 600,000 clones, roughly 96% occurring once. It was CD45RO-negative cells, positively selected for CCR7, that made up naive CD8 cells, with terminally differentiated effector memory CD45RA+ cells excluded. The sample comprised naive CD8+ T cells sorted from blood. The receptor source for this set is a young woman in good health.

The genes are TRBV28 and TRBJ2-3, with a tentative D call TRBD2 (5 bases). Germline CDR1 MDHEN, CDR2 SYDVKM. The CDR3 sequence is 14 residues long. Trimming stripped 3 bases from V and 1 base from J, with 8 bases between. This CDR3 is CASSFPGGTDTQYF. DNA of the CDR3: TGTGCCAGCAGTTTCCCCGGGGGCACAGATACGCAGTATTTT. The variable domain in full, with the rest retrieved from reference TRBV28 and TRBJ2-3, is DVKVTQSSRYLVKRTGEKVFLECVQDMDHENMFWYRQDPGLGLRLIYFSYDVKMKEKGDIPEGYSVSREKKERFSLILESASTNQTSMYLCASSFPGGTDTQYFGPGTRLTVL.

V gene TRBV28 combines with J gene TRBJ2-1; tentatively, D is TRBD1 (5 bases). CDR3 length equals 13 residues. Per germline, CDR1 MDHEN and CDR2 SYDVKM. Trimming removed 8 bases from V and 5 bases from J, with 13 bases in between. The CDR3 loop reads CASRAGYHNEQFF. The CDR3 region has the DNA TGTGCCAGCCGTGCAGGGTACCACAATGAGCAGTTCTTC.